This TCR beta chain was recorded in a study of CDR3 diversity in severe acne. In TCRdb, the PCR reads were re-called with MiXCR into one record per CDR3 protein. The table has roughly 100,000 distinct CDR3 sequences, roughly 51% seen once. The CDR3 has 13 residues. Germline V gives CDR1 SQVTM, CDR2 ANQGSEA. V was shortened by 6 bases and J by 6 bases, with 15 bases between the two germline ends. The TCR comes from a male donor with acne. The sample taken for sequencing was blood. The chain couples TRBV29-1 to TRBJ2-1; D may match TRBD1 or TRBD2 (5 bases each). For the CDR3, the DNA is TGCAGCGTCTCAGGGACGCCTTCCAATGAGCAGTTCTTC. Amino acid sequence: CSVSGTPSNEQFF.